The TCR beta chain described here comes from a study of graft-versus-host responses after intestinal transplantation. General study results and limits: GvH clones surfaced in recipient marrow, some emerging earlier in ileum or blood.

This CDR3 has 19 residues. V gave up 3 bases and J gave up 7 bases; unmatched junction bases: 14. Germline V CDR1 and CDR2: SGDLS, YYNGEE. A word on this clone: No antigen is known for it.

The repertoire was sequenced with immunoSEQ multiplex PCR; TCRdb's copy has only in-frame clones and lacks some. In the table there are 99,000 or so clones, about 83% of which are singletons. This rearrangement joins TRBV9 to TRBJ2-1, with TRBD2 matching 15 bases. This sequence originates from a human patient who received an intestinal transplant, so some T cells may come from the graft donor. Material: PBMCs, obtained 255 days after intestinal transplant. CDR3 region: CASSGTRPGLAGGRNEQFF. The CDR3 region has the DNA TGTGCCAGCAGCGGTACCCGTCCGGGACTAGCGGGGGGCCGGAATGAGCAGTTCTTC.